A selection of T cell receptor beta chains follows, all from one sample in a study of cytomegalovirus exposure and HLA in healthy donors. Produced via immunoSEQ multiplex PCR; TCRdb's table is partial and in-frame only. This sample yields around 150,000 clones, of which more than 65% are seen a single time; around a tenth belongs to the top ten. The sample consisted of PBMCs. These receptors were collected from a man between 18 and 29 years old in good health and CMV-seropositive. The CDR3 runs from the conserved cysteine through the conserved F or W. A D gene is named only where the DNA matches it firmly. A clone size is listed for some rows: how often the clone was seen (once, few, many), or a class if it is expanded.

CDR3 length,V gene,clone size,D gene,J gene,CDR3 DNA,CDR3 protein
17,TRBV11-1,.,.,TRBJ2-7,TGTGCCAGCAGCTTTAAGGGAGACGGCGTCGCGGACTACGAGCAGTACTTC,CASSFKGDGVADYEQYF
16,TRBV6-6,.,.,TRBJ1-1,TGTGCCAGCAGGCTACCTGGGGCCTCGGGGGACACTGAAGCTTTCTTT,CASRLPGASGDTEAFF
15,TRBV19,.,TRBD1,TRBJ1-3,TGTGCCAGTACTCAGGGACAGGGTAACGGAAACACCATATATTTT,CASTQGQGNGNTIYF
15,TRBV9,.,.,TRBJ2-7,TGTGCCAGCAGCAAACAAGGGGGGGCCGGGAACGAGCAGTACTTC,CASSKQGGAGNEQYF
16,TRBV5-1,.,TRBD2,TRBJ2-1,TGCGCCAGCAGCACCCCCTTGACTAGCGGGATAGATGAGCAGTTCTTC,CASSTPLTSGIDEQFF
14,TRBV30,few,.,TRBJ2-7,TGTGCCTGGAGGGGGCCTTCGTTTCCCTACGAGCAGTACTTC,CAWRGPSFPYEQYF
13,TRBV27,.,TRBD1,TRBJ1-2,TGTGCCAGCAGTTTCCCAGGGGGAGCTGGCTACACCTTC,CASSFPGGAGYTF
15,TRBV13,once,TRBD1,TRBJ2-1,TGTGCCAGCAGCTATGGGACAGGGGGTAACAATGAGCAGTTCTTC,CASSYGTGGNNEQFF
15,TRBV4-3,.,.,TRBJ1-1,TGCGCCAGCAGCCAGGCGGGGGTGCTACACACTGAAGCTTTCTTT,CASSQAGVLHTEAFF
14,TRBV6-1,.,TRBD1,TRBJ2-7,TGTGCCAGCACCCAAGACAGGGGGGCCTACGAGCAGTACTTC,CASTQDRGAYEQYF
17,TRBV9,.,TRBD2,TRBJ2-3,TGTGCCAGCAGCGCGACTAGCGGGAGATTTGGTGGAGATACGCAGTATTTT,CASSATSGRFGGDTQYF
14,TRBV6-5,.,.,TRBJ1-1,TGTGCCAGCAGTTTCTCACAGGCGAACACTGAAGCTTTCTTT,CASSFSQANTEAFF
18,TRBV11-2,.,TRBD2,TRBJ2-5,TGTGCCAGCAGCTTAGGAGGGTCTAGCGGTCTTCCCCAAGAGACCCAGTACTTC,CASSLGGSSGLPQETQYF
14,TRBV27,.,.,TRBJ1-4,TGTGCCAGCAGTTTGGAGGGGCGGGGAGAAAAACTGTTTTTT,CASSLEGRGEKLFF
18,TRBV14,.,TRBD1,TRBJ2-7,TGTGCCAGCAGCCAACCAAGAGCCGACCGCAGGGGGACCTACGAGCAGTACTTC,CASSQPRADRRGTYEQYF
15,TRBV7-9,.,TRBD2,TRBJ2-1,TGTGCCAGCAGCTTAGTGGGGGGGACCCACAATGAGCAGTTCTTC,CASSLVGGTHNEQFF
15,TRBV27,.,.,TRBJ2-3,TGTGCCAGCAGTCCGCCTGGGCTGAGCACAGATACGCAGTATTTT,CASSPPGLSTDTQYF
16,TRBV29-1,.,TRBD1,TRBJ2-1,TGCAGCGTTGAAGATTGGGACAGACTAACCTACAATGAGCAGTTCTTC,CSVEDWDRLTYNEQFF
16,TRBV27,few,.,TRBJ2-7,TGTGCCAGCAGTTTATCGGGACACCGCAGCTCCTACGAGCAGTACTTC,CASSLSGHRSSYEQYF
16,TRBV5-1,.,.,TRBJ2-3,TGCGCCAGCAAGGGTAGACTAGTGGGCAGCACAGATACGCAGTATTTT,CASKGRLVGSTDTQYF
19,TRBV5-1,once,.,TRBJ2-1,TGCGCCAGCAGCTTTTCTCTAGTGGGGGGGCTTACCACCCAAAATGAGCAGTTCTTC,CASSFSLVGGLTTQNEQFF
13,TRBV23-1,.,.,TRBJ1-5,TGCGCCAGCAATCCCTTATTACGAGGGCCCCAGCATTTT,CASNPLLRGPQHF
13,TRBV27,.,.,TRBJ1-5,TGTGCCAGCTCCCTGGCAGGGGAACAGCCCCAGCATTTT,CASSLAGEQPQHF
15,TRBV6-1,.,TRBD1,TRBJ1-5,TGTGCCAGCAGTGAAGCAGGGGGCAGCAATCAGCCCCAGCATTTT,CASSEAGGSNQPQHF
12,TRBV6-5,.,.,TRBJ2-1,TGTGCCAGCAGCCCCGGGGGTAATGAGCAGTTCTTC,CASSPGGNEQFF
14,TRBV6-5,.,TRBD2,TRBJ2-5,TGTGCCAGCAGTTTGACTAGCGCCAAAGAGACCCAGTACTTC,CASSLTSAKETQYF